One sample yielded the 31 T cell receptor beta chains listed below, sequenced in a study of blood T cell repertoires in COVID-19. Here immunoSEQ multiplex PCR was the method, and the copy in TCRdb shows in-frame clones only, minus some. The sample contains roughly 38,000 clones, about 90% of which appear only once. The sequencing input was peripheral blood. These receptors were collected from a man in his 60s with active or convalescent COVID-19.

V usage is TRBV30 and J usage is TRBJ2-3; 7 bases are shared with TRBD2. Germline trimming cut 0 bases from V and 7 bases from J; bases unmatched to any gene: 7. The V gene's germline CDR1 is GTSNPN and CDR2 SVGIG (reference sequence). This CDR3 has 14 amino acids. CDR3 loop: CAWSVGLETNTQYF. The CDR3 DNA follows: TGTGCCTGGAGTGTAGGACTAGAGACAAATACGCAGTATTTT.

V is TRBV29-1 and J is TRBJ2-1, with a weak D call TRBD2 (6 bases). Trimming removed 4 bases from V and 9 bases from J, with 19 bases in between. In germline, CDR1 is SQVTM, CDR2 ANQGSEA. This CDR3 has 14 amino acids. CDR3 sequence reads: CSVVGLGGNAEQFF. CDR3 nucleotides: TGCAGCGTTGTTGGGTTGGGAGGTAACGCTGAGCAGTTCTTC.

CDR3: CSASPSSTYNEQFF. CDR3 nucleotides: TGCAGTGCTAGTCCCTCTAGCACCTACAATGAGCAGTTCTTC. The J gene is TRBJ2-1, the V gene TRBV20-1; a weak D match, TRBD2 (5 bases). The CDR3 covers 14 residues. Germline CDR1 and CDR2: DFQATT and SNEGSKA (reference sequence). The germline V and J ends were trimmed by 3 bases and 2 bases, with 11 bases remaining between them.

DNA of the CDR3: TGTGCCAGCAGCCAACAGGGTGGGGCCGGGGAGCTGTTTTTT. This codes for CASSQQGGAGELFF. V and J are TRBV3-1 (or the pseudogene TRBV3-2) and TRBJ2-2; a possible D gene is TRBD1 (5 bases). V was clipped by 2 bases and J by 6 bases, with 10 bases between them. The CDR3 is 14 residues long. Germline V lookup: CDR1 LGHDT, CDR2 YNNKEL (reference sequence).

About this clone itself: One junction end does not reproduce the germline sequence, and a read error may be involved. The CDR3, as DNA: TGTGCCAGTAGTACCTTGCCCTCAGGGACTTTGAACTCTGAAGCTTTCTTT. This translates into CASSTLPSGTLNSEAFF. The chain joins TRBV19 to TRBJ1-1, with a weak D call TRBD1 (5 bases). The length of the CDR3 is 17 residues. From germline, CDR1 is LNHDA and CDR2 SQIVND (reference sequence).

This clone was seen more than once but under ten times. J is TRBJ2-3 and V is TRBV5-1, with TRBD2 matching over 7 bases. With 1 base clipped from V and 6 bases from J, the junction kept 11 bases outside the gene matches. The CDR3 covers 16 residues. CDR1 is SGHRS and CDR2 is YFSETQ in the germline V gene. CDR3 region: CASSLIGGMAGDTQYF. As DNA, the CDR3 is TGCGCCAGCAGCTTGATCGGGGGGATGGCAGGGGATACGCAGTATTTT.

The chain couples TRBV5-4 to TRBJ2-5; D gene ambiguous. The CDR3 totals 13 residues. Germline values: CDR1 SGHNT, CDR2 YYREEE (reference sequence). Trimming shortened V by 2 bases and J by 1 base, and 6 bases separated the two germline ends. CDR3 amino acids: CASSLKLQETQYF. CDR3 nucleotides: TGTGCCAGCAGCTTAAAACTCCAAGAGACCCAGTACTTC.

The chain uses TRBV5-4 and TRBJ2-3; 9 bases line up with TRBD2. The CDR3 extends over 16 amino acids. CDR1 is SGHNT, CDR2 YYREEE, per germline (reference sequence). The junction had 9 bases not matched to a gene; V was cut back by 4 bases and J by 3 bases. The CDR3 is CASSPGGGRGTDTQYF. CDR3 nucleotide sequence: TGTGCCAGCAGCCCGGGTGGCGGGAGGGGAACAGATACGCAGTATTTT.

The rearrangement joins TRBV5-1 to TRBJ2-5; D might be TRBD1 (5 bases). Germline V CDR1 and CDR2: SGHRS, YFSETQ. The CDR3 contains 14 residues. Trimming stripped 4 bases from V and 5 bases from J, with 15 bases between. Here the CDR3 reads CASSELRVGETQYF. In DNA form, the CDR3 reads TGCGCCAGCAGCGAACTCAGGGTGGGTGAGACCCAGTACTTC. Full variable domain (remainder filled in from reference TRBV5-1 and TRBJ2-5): KAGVTQTPRYLIKTRGQQVTLSCSPISGHRSVSWYQQTPGQGLQFLFEYFSETQRNKGNFPGRFSGRQFSNSRSEMNVSTLELGDSALYLCASSELRVGETQYFGPGTRLLVL.

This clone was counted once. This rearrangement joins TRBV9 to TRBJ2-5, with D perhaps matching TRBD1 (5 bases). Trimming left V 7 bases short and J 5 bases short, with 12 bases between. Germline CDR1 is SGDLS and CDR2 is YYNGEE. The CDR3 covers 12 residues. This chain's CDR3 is CASGQGRETQYF. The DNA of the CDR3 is TGTGCCAGCGGGCAGGGAAGGGAGACCCAGTACTTC.

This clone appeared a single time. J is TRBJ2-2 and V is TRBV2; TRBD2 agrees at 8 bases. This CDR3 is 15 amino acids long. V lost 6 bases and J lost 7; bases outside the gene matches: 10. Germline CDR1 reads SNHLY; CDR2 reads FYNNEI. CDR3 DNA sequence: TGTGCCAGCAGGGCCGGGACTAGTCTCGGCGGGGAGCTGTTTTTT. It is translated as CASRAGTSLGGELFF.

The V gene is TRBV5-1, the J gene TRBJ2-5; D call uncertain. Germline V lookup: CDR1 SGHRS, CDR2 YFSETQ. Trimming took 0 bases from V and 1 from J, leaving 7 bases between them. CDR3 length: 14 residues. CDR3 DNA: TGCGCCAGCAGCTTGGAGACTCCCCAAGAGACCCAGTACTTC. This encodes CASSLETPQETQYF.

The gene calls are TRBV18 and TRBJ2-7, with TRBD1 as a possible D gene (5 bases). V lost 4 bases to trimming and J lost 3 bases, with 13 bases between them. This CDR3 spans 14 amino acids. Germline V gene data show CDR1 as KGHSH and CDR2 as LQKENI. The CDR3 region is CASSLGQDRYEQYF. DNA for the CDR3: TGTGCCAGCTCACTCGGACAAGACCGCTACGAGCAGTACTTC.

The CDR3 sequence: CASSSGQITEAFF. The CDR3 DNA reads as TGTGCCAGCAGCTCCGGACAGATCACTGAAGCTTTCTTT. V usage is TRBV7-2 and J usage is TRBJ1-1, with D possibly matching TRBD1 (6 bases). V lost 4 bases to trimming and J lost 4 bases, with 10 bases between them. Germline loops: CDR1 SGHTA, CDR2 FQGNSA. The CDR3 is made up of 13 amino acids. Variable domain in full (rest from reference TRBV7-2 and TRBJ1-1): GAGVSQSPSNKVTEKGKDVELRCDPISGHTALYWYRQSLGQGLEFLIYFQGNSAPDKSGLPSDRFSAERTGGSVSTLTIQRTQQEDSAVYLCASSSGQITEAFFGQGTRLTVV.

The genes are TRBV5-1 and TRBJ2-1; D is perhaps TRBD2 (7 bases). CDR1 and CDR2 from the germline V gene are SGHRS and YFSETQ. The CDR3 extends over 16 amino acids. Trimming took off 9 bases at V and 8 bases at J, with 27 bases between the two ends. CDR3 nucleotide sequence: TGCGCCACCCGAGGGGGGGGCACCCTGATACTCCATGAGCAGTTCTTC. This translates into CATRGGGTLILHEQFF.

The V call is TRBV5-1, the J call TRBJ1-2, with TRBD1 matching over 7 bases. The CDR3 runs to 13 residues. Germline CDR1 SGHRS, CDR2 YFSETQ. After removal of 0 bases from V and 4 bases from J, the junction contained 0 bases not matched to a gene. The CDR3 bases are TGCGCCAGCAGCTTGGGGGACAGCTATGGCTACACCTTC. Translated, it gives CASSLGDSYGYTF.

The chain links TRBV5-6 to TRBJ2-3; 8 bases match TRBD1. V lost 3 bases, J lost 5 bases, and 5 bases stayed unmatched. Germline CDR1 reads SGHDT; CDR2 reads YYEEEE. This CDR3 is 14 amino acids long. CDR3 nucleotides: TGTGCCAGCAGCTGGACAGGGTTGGTAGATACGCAGTATTTT. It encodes CASSWTGLVDTQYF.

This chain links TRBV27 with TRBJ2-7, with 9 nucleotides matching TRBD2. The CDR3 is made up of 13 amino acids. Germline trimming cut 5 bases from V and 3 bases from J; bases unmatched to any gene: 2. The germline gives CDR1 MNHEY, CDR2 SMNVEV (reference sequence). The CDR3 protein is CASSISGSYEQYF. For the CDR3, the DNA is TGTGCCAGCAGTATTAGCGGGAGCTACGAGCAGTACTTC.

The CDR3 here is CASSPAGGVYGYTF. Here the CDR3 DNA reads TGTGCCAGCAGTCCCGCAGGGGGCGTCTATGGCTACACCTTC. The chain joins TRBV27 to TRBJ1-2, with 8 bases matching TRBD1. In germline, CDR1 is MNHEY, CDR2 SMNVEV (reference sequence). The CDR3 consists of 14 residues. V gave up 5 bases and J gave up 4 bases; unmatched junction bases: 6.

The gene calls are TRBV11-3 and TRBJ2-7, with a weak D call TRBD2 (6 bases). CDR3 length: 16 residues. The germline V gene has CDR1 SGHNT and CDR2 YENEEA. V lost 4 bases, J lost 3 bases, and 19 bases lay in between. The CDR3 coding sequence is TGTGCCAGCAGCTCCCCGCCGGGACTCCGGAACTACGAGCAGTACTTC. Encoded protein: CASSSPPGLRNYEQYF.

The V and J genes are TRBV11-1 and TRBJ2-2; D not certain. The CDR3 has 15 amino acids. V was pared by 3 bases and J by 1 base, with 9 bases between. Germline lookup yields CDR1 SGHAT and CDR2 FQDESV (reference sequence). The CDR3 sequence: CASSFWQKNTGELFF. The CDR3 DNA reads TGTGCCAGCAGCTTCTGGCAAAAGAACACCGGGGAGCTGTTTTTT.

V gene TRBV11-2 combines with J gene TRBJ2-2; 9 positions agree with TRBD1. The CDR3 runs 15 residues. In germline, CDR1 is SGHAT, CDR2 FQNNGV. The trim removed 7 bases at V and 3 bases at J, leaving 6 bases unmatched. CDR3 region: CASNIQGADTGELFF. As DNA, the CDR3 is TGTGCCAGCAATATACAGGGGGCGGACACCGGGGAGCTGTTTTTT.

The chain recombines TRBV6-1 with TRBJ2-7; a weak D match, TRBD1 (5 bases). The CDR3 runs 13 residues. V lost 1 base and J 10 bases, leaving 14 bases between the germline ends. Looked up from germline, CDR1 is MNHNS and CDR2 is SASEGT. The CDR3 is CASSEVPWTHQYF. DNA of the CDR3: TGTGCCAGCAGTGAAGTTCCCTGGACACATCAGTACTTC.

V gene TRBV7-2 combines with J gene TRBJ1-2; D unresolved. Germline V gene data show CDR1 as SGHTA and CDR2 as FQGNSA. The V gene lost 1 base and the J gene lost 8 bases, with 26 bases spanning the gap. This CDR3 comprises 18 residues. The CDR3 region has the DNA TGTGCCAGCAGCTTAGGAGAGGGCAAGGCGGCAGGCGCTAGGGGCTACACCTTC. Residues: CASSLGEGKAAGARGYTF.

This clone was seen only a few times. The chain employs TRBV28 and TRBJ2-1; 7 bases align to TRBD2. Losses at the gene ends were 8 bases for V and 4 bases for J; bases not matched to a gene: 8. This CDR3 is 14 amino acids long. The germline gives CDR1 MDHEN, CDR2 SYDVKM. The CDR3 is CASGGELGYNEQFF. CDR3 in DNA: TGTGCCAGCGGGGGGGAGCTCGGGTACAATGAGCAGTTCTTC.

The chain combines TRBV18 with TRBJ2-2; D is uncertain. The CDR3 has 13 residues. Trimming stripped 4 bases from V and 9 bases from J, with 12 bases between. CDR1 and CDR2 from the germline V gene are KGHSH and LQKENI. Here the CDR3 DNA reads TGTGCCAGCTCACACCTATCTCCGAGGGAGCTGTTTTTT. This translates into CASSHLSPRELFF.

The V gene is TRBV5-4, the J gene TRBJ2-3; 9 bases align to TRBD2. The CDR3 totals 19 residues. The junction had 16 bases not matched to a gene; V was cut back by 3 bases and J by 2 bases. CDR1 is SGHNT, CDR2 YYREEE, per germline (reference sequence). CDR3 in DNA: TGTGCCAGCAGCTCTTACCCATCAACTAGCGGGTTCAACACAGATACGCAGTATTTT. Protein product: CASSSYPSTSGFNTDTQYF.

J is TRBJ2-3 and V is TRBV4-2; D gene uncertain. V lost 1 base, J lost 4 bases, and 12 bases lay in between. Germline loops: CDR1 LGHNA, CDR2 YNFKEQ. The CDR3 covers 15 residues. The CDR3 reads CASSQAARIADTQYF. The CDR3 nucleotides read TGTGCCAGCAGCCAAGCGGCTAGGATCGCAGATACGCAGTATTTT.

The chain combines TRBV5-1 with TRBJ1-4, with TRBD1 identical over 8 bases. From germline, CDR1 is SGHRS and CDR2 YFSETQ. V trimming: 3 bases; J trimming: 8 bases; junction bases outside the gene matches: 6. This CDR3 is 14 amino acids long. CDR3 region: CASSSGQVREKLFF. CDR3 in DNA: TGCGCCAGCAGCTCGGGACAGGTTCGGGAAAAACTGTTTTTT.

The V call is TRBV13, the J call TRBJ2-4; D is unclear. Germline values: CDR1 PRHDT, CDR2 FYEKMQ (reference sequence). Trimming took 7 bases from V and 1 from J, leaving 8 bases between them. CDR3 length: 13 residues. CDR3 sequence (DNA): TGTGCCAGCACCTGGGCGGCCAAAAACATTCAGTACTTC. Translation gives CASTWAAKNIQYF.

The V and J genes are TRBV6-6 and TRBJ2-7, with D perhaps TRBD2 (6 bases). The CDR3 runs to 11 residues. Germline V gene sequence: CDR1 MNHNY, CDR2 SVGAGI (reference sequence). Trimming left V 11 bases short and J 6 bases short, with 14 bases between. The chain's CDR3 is CAHGTWAEQYF. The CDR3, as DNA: TGTGCCCACGGGACTTGGGCCGAGCAGTACTTC.